Listed here are 4 T cell receptor beta chains from one sample, sequenced in a study of T cells in Graves' hyperthyroidism and ophthalmopathy. Researchers took RNA transcripts and amplified the TCR beta CDR3 regions from them. With the HTBI primer set, the TCR CDR3 went through a first round of RT-PCR. TCRdb ran MiXCR on the multiplex PCR reads and lists one entry per CDR3 protein. This table has some 740,000 distinct CDR3 sequences, about 15% appearing once. The specimen was blood. Every receptor here comes from a woman aged 18 to 35 with Graves' hyperthyroidism.

The chain carries TRBV10-3 and TRBJ2-7; weak D call: TRBD2 (6 bases). Between the trimmed V and J ends, which lost 2 bases and 6 bases, there was a span of 14 bases. Per germline, CDR1 ENHRY and CDR2 SYGVKD. This CDR3 is built from 14 residues. As DNA, the CDR3 is TGTGCCATCAGTGAGCCCTCGGGGGTTCCCGAGCAGTACTTC. Amino acids: CAISEPSGVPEQYF.

This clonotype showed up just once. The chain is built from TRBV6-1 and TRBJ1-3, with no clear D. The germline gives CDR1 MNHNS, CDR2 SASEGT. CDR3 length: 13 residues. V lost 7 bases and J lost 0, with 7 bases in between. CDR3 coding DNA: TGTGCCAGCAACAAACGCTCTGGAAACACCATATATTTT. This codes for CASNKRSGNTIYF.

The chain couples TRBV29-1 to TRBJ2-1; D remains unclear. The germline V gene has CDR1 SQVTM and CDR2 ANQGSEA. This CDR3 contains 13 residues. Trimming took off 5 bases at V and 6 bases at J, with 14 bases between the two ends. The CDR3 sequence is CSVLWAGSNEQFF. The CDR3 DNA sequence: TGCAGCGTTTTGTGGGCCGGAAGCAATGAGCAGTTCTTC.

This clonotype was seen many times. The rearrangement links TRBV2 to TRBJ2-1, with TRBD2 identical over 10 bases. Trimming at V came to 5 bases and at J to 0 bases, leaving 7 bases not matched to a gene. The CDR3 is 17 residues long. Germline lookup yields CDR1 SNHLY and CDR2 FYNNEI. CDR3 DNA: TGTGCCAGCAGTAAGACTAGCGGGTCATTCTCCTACAATGAGCAGTTCTTC. It translates to CASSKTSGSFSYNEQFF.